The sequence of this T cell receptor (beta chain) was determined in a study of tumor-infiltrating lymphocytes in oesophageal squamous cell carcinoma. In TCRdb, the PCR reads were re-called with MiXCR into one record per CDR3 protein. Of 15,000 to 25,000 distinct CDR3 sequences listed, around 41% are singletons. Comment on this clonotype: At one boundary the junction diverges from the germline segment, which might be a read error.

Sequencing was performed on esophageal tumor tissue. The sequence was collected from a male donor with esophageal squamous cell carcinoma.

The CDR3 DNA is TGTGCCAGCAGTTCCCCATCTGGGACTTTC. This translates into CASSSPSGTF. The chain couples TRBV28 to TRBJ2-4; maybe TRBD2 (6 bases). The length of the CDR3 is 10 residues. The V gene's germline CDR1 is MDHEN and CDR2 SYDVKM.